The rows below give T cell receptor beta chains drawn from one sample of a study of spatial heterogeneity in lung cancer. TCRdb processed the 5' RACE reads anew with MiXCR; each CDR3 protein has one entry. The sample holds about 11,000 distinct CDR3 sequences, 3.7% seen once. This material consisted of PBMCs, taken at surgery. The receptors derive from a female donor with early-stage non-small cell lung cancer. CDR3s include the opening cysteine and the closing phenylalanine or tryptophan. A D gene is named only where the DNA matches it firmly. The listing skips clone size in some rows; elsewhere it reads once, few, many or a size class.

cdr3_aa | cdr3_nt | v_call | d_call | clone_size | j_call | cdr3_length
CASSLKGQGNTEAFF | TGTGCCAGCAGCTTAAAGGGACAGGGAAACACTGAAGCTTTCTTT | TRBV7-9 | TRBD1 | many | TRBJ1-1 | 15
CASSTKPGGQETQYF | TGTGCCAGCAGCACGAAACCCGGGGGCCAAGAGACCCAGTACTTC | TRBV11-2 | NA | many | TRBJ2-5 | 15
CSATLGGLMNTEAFF | TGCAGTGCCACTCTAGGGGGCCTGATGAACACTGAAGCTTTCTTT | TRBV20-1 | TRBD1 | many | TRBJ1-1 | 15
CASSSHPTTSYEQYF | TGTGCCAGCAGTTCCCATCCGACTACCTCCTACGAGCAGTACTTC | TRBV27 | NA | many | TRBJ2-7 | 15
CATRGGTLNSPLHF | TGTGCCACCAGGGGGGGAACTCTAAATTCACCCCTCCACTTT | TRBV27 | TRBD1 | few | TRBJ1-6 | 14
CSASRDTYNEQFF | TGCAGCGCCTCCCGGGACACTTACAATGAGCAGTTCTTC | TRBV29-1 | NA | many | TRBJ2-1 | 13
CASSLGGYEQYF | TGTGCCAGCAGCTTAGGGGGGTACGAGCAGTACTTC | TRBV13 | NA | medium-sized | TRBJ2-7 | 12
CASSPQTGANEKLFF | TGTGCCAGCTCACCACAGACAGGGGCTAATGAAAAACTGTTTTTT | TRBV18 | TRBD1 | NA | TRBJ1-4 | 15
CASSTTGWTEAFF | TGTGCCAGCAGCACGACAGGGTGGACTGAAGCTTTCTTT | TRBV3-2 | NA | many | TRBJ1-1 | 13
CASSLGQGANTIYF | TGCGCCAGCAGCTTAGGGCAGGGGGCGAACACCATATATTTT | TRBV5-1 | TRBD1 | few | TRBJ1-3 | 14
CASSTGPGADTQYF | TGTGCCAGCAGCACGGGCCCCGGCGCAGATACGCAGTATTTT | TRBV9 | NA | NA | TRBJ2-3 | 14
CSARPSGRAYTDTQYF | TGCAGTGCTAGACCTAGCGGGAGGGCCTACACAGATACGCAGTATTTT | TRBV20-1 | TRBD2 | many | TRBJ2-3 | 16
CASSEGGIYGYTF | TGTGCCAGCAGTGAAGGGGGGATCTATGGCTACACCTTC | TRBV6-1 | NA | NA | TRBJ1-2 | 13
CASSTSSNQPQHF | TGTGCCAGCAGCACATCTAGCAATCAGCCCCAGCATTTT | TRBV12-3/TRBV12-4 | NA | many | TRBJ1-5 | 13
CAWSLGSNSGANVLTF | TGTGCCTGGAGCTTGGGTTCCAACTCTGGGGCCAACGTCCTGACTTTC | TRBV30 | NA | many | TRBJ2-6 | 16
CASSYPTRDDGYTF | TGTGCCAGCTCCTATCCGACAAGGGACGATGGCTACACCTTC | TRBV2 | NA | few | TRBJ1-2 | 14
CASSEPHRRPPGRETQYF | TGCGCCAGCAGTGAGCCCCACCGCCGACCCCCGGGGAGGGAGACCCAGTACTTC | TRBV10-2 | NA | many | TRBJ2-5 | 18
CASSQDRGSTDTQYF | TGTGCCAGCAGCCAAGACAGGGGCAGCACAGATACGCAGTATTTT | TRBV4-2 | NA | many | TRBJ2-3 | 15
CASSQVLTGTGNQPQHF | TGTGCCAGCAGCCAAGTCCTTACAGGGACCGGCAATCAGCCCCAGCATTTT | TRBV14 | NA | many | TRBJ1-5 | 17
CASSQAPGSWPQHF | TGCGCCAGCAGCCAAGCTCCGGGTTCGTGGCCCCAGCATTTT | TRBV4-3 | NA | many | TRBJ1-5 | 14
CASSLEGRNTEAFF | TGTGCCAGCAGTTTAGAGGGGAGGAACACTGAAGCTTTCTTT | TRBV27 | NA | many | TRBJ1-1 | 14
CAISRTSGGGTDTQYF | TGTGCCATCAGCCGGACTAGCGGGGGGGGCACAGATACGCAGTATTTT | TRBV10-3 | TRBD2 | NA | TRBJ2-3 | 16
CAISDSRGSQETQYF | TGTGCCATCAGTGACTCCAGGGGGTCCCAAGAGACCCAGTACTTC | TRBV10-3 | TRBD1 | many | TRBJ2-5 | 15
CASSFYRVDSPLHF | TGCGCCAGCAGCTTCTACAGGGTGGATTCACCCCTCCACTTT | TRBV5-1 | NA | NA | TRBJ1-6 | 14
CSASDLAKNIQYF | TGCAGTGCTAGTGACCTAGCCAAAAACATTCAGTACTTC | TRBV20-1 | NA | many | TRBJ2-4 | 13
CSAKPSGGAHEQFF | TGCAGTGCTAAACCTAGCGGGGGGGCCCATGAGCAGTTCTTC | TRBV20-1 | TRBD2 | many | TRBJ2-1 | 14
CASSLGGDGYTF | TGTGCCAGCAGCTTAGGCGGGGATGGCTACACCTTC | TRBV7-8 | NA | many | TRBJ1-2 | 12
CASSDVEGQPQHF | TGTGCCAGTAGTGATGTTGAAGGTCAGCCCCAGCATTTT | TRBV19 | NA | many | TRBJ1-5 | 13
CASMQGTKNIQYF | TGTGCCAGCATGCAGGGAACCAAAAACATTCAGTACTTC | TRBV6-6 | NA | few | TRBJ2-4 | 13
CASSPQNTEAFF | TGTGCCAGCTCACCACAGAACACTGAAGCTTTCTTT | TRBV18 | NA | few | TRBJ1-1 | 12
CSALYSPGGLRTDTQYF | TGCAGTGCCCTATACTCCCCAGGGGGATTAAGGACAGATACGCAGTATTTT | TRBV20-1 | TRBD1 | many | TRBJ2-3 | 17
CASSQVGTGTYEQYF | TGTGCCAGCAGCCAAGTTGGGACGGGAACCTACGAGCAGTACTTC | TRBV11-2 | NA | few | TRBJ2-7 | 15
CSAQNLADVNNEQFF | TGCAGTGCACAGAACCTAGCGGATGTAAACAATGAGCAGTTCTTC | TRBV20-1 | TRBD2 | few | TRBJ2-1 | 15
CASSSSTGRPKNIQYF | TGTGCCAGCAGCTCCTCGACAGGGAGGCCCAAAAACATTCAGTACTTC | TRBV7-2 | NA | many | TRBJ2-4 | 16
CASSFPGVESYNEQFF | TGTGCCAGCAGTTTTCCGGGGGTCGAGTCCTACAATGAGCAGTTCTTC | TRBV12-3/TRBV12-4 | NA | many | TRBJ2-1 | 16